Below are 6 T cell receptor beta chains sequenced from a single sample in a study of Tregs in tolerant kidney transplant recipients. Related graft donors supplied nonmyeloablative bone marrow transplants, and mixed chimerism was transient. Method: immunoSEQ multiplex PCR; TCRdb's copy keeps in-frame clones and lacks some. This sample's table reports approximately 6,400 clones. This material consisted of CD8+ T cells from blood (PBMCs), taken 12 months after the transplant. Receptors were obtained from a human patient who received a combined kidney and bone marrow transplant. T cells may partly derive from the graft donor.

Comments on this clone: The CDR3 end falls 3 residues outside the read, so it is completed with the germline J gene. The chain employs TRBV28 and TRBJ2-1, with TRBD1 as a possible D gene (8 bases). Germline V gives CDR1 MDHEN, CDR2 SYDVKM. The CDR3 runs to 17 residues. The germline V and J ends were trimmed by 4 bases and 5 bases, with 21 bases remaining between them. The part of the CDR3 DNA that was read is TGTGCCAGCAGTTCCGCGGGGGACAGGAAGATCGACAATGAG. It encodes CASSSAGDRKIDNE. The complete CDR3 reads CASSSAGDRKIDNEQFF.

As regards this clone: The read falls 3 residues short of the CDR3 end, and the missing part is taken from the germline J gene. This rearrangement joins TRBV10-3 to TRBJ1-2; 11 bases are shared with TRBD1. The trim removed 8 bases at V and 5 bases at J, leaving 7 bases unmatched. The V gene's germline CDR1 is ENHRY and CDR2 SYGVKD. The CDR3 has 14 amino acids. The part of the CDR3 DNA that was read is TGTGCCATCGACCGGGGACAGGGGGAGTATGGC. Translation gives CAIDRGQGEYG. The CDR3 in its entirety is CAIDRGQGEYGYTF.

The DNA read from the CDR3 is TGTGCCAGTACCGGGACAGGCCCTGGCTATGGC. Residues: CASTGTGPGYG. The whole CDR3 reads CASTGTGPGYGYTF. The chain combines TRBV19 with TRBJ1-2, with TRBD1 identical over 8 bases. The CDR3 end is not reached by the read, which stops 3 residues before it; the germline J gene fills it in. This CDR3 spans 14 amino acids. V shed 7 bases, J shed 4 bases, and the junction held 8 bases outside the gene matches. Germline CDR1 is LNHDA and CDR2 is SQIVND (reference sequence).

About this clone itself: The read finishes 3 residues shy of the CDR3 end, and the germline J gene is used to complete it. V is TRBV7-2 and J is TRBJ2-1; the D is unclear. The length of the CDR3 is 15 residues. The V end was cut by 5 bases, the J end by 4 bases, with 15 bases between. Germline values: CDR1 SGHTA, CDR2 FQGNSA. The CDR3 here is CASSLRLNPYNEQFF. The covered CDR3 bases are TGTGCCAGCAGCCTCCGACTGAACCCATACAATGAG.

Concerning this clone: The missing CDR3 end, 3 residues past where the read stops, is filled in from the germline J gene. The V gene is TRBV7-8, the J gene TRBJ2-5; TRBD1 agrees at 8 bases. Germline trimming cut 5 bases from V and 1 base from J; bases unmatched to any gene: 6. CDR3 length: 15 residues. CDR1 and CDR2 from the germline V gene are SGHVS and FQNEAQ. CDR3 in amino acids: CASSPPGQAQETQYF. Incomplete CDR3 DNA: TGTGCCAGCAGCCCACCGGGACAGGCCCAAGAGACC.

Note on this clone: The read finishes 3 residues shy of the CDR3 end, and the germline J gene is used to complete it. The rearrangement joins TRBV7-3 to TRBJ2-1; D is perhaps TRBD2 (5 bases). The CDR3 has 13 amino acids. V lost 5 bases to trimming and J lost 9 bases, with 14 bases between them. Germline V gene data show CDR1 as SGHTA and CDR2 as FQGTGA. The covered CDR3 bases are TGTGCCAGCAGCGTGGAATTAGCGACTGAG. Translating it yields CASSVELATE. The entire CDR3 protein reads CASSVELATEQFF.